Listed here are 2 T cell receptor beta chains from one sample, sequenced in a study of OX40 agonist ivuxolimab in advanced cancers. Assay used: immunoSEQ multiplex PCR; TCRdb lists only in-frame clones, some missing. The sample records approximately 79,000 clones, approximately 90% being singletons. Material: CD4+ or CD8+ T cells sorted from blood, obtained in a trial of the OX40 agonist ivuxolimab. The receptors shown here come from an adult with an advanced solid tumor such as melanoma, head and neck, liver or kidney cancer.

DNA for the CDR3: TGTGCCAGCAGCGTAACACCCGGAGATACGCAGTATTTT. Amino acids: CASSVTPGDTQYF. The rearrangement links TRBV9 to TRBJ2-3; no definite D call. Germline values: CDR1 SGDLS, CDR2 YYNGEE. The CDR3 loop spans 13 amino acids. Between the trimmed V and J ends, which lost 1 base and 5 bases, there was a span of 8 bases.

The chain has TRBV6-5 and TRBJ1-1; the D gene is possibly TRBD1 (6 bases). This CDR3 has 14 amino acids. V was trimmed by 6 bases and J by 5 bases, leaving 16 bases between them. Germline CDR1 and CDR2: MNHEY and SVGAGI. For the CDR3, the DNA is TGTGCCAGCAGGGAACAGGGTTACCGAACTGAAGCTTTCTTT. Its protein is CASREQGYRTEAFF.